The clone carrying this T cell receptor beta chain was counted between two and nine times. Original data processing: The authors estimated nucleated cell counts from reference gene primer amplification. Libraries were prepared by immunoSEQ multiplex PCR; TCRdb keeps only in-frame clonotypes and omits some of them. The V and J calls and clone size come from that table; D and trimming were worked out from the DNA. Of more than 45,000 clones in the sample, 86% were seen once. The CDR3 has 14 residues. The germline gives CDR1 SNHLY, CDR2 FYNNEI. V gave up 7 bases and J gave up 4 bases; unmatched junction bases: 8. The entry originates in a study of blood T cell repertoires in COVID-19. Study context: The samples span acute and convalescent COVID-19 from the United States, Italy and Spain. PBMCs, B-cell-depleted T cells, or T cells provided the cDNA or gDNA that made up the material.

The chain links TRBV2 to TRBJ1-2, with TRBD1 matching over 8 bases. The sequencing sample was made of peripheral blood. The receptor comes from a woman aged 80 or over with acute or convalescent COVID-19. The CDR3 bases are TGTGCCAGCAATGGACAGGGAGTGATCTATGGCTACACCTTC. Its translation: CASNGQGVIYGYTF.